Listed here are 8 T cell receptor beta chains from one sample, sequenced in a study of shared clonotypes between healthy human individuals. Naive-designated CD8 cells lacked CD45RO, were positively enriched for CCR7, and omitted terminally differentiated effector memory CD45RA+ cells. Assay used: immunoSEQ multiplex PCR; TCRdb lists only in-frame clones, some missing. Of 760,000 or so clones in the sample, 90% to 98% were seen once. Source material: naive CD8+ T cells sorted from blood. The receptor set was obtained from a man aged 25-45 years in good health.

This chain uses TRBV4-1 with TRBJ1-1; TRBD1 matches at 7 bases. V gave up 3 bases and J gave up 2 bases; unmatched junction bases: 9. The CDR3 runs to 16 residues. From germline, CDR1 is MGHRA and CDR2 YSYEKL. The CDR3 bases are TGCGCCAGCAGCCAGTTGAGACAGGGAGGTAACACTGAAGCTTTCTTT. Translating it yields CASSQLRQGGNTEAFF.

The V call is TRBV4-3, the J call TRBJ2-1; the D gene is possibly TRBD2 (6 bases). The germline V gene encodes CDR1 LGHNA and CDR2 YSLEER. This CDR3 region has 13 residues. V was shortened by 0 bases and J by 7 bases, with 7 bases between the two germline ends. CDR3 coding DNA: TGCGCCAGCAGCCAAGACCTAGCGAATGAGCAGTTCTTC. This encodes CASSQDLANEQFF.

The chain is built from TRBV30 and TRBJ2-7; 7 nucleotides align to TRBD1. This CDR3 contains 14 residues. V gave up 5 bases and J gave up 0 bases; unmatched junction bases: 7. The germline CDR1 and CDR2 sequences are GTSNPN and SVGIG (reference sequence). CDR3: CAWHMTGISYEQYF. For the CDR3, the DNA is TGTGCCTGGCATATGACAGGGATCTCCTACGAGCAGTACTTC.

This clone appeared a single time. Here the CDR3 DNA reads TGCGCCAGCAGCTTGATTTCCGGACAGGGTCACAATGAGCAGTTCTTC. Translation gives CASSLISGQGHNEQFF. V usage is TRBV5-1 and J usage is TRBJ2-1; 8 bases line up with TRBD1. Unmatched junction bases numbered 8, after V lost 1 base and J lost 5 bases. This CDR3 has 16 residues. Per germline, CDR1 SGHRS and CDR2 YFSETQ.

Here the CDR3 reads CASSFDRRGTYNEQFF. The CDR3 DNA reads as TGCGCCAGCAGCTTCGACAGGCGGGGGACATACAATGAGCAGTTCTTC. The chain has TRBV5-1 and TRBJ2-1; possibly TRBD2 for D (7 bases). V lost 2 bases and J lost 4, with 16 bases in between. CDR1 is SGHRS and CDR2 is YFSETQ in the germline V gene. This CDR3 region has 16 residues. Supplemented by reference TRBV5-1 and TRBJ2-1, the full variable domain reads KAGVTQTPRYLIKTRGQQVTLSCSPISGHRSVSWYQQTPGQGLQFLFEYFSETQRNKGNFPGRFSGRQFSNSRSEMNVSTLELGDSALYLCASSFDRRGTYNEQFFGPGTRLTVL.

The rearrangement uses TRBV4-1 and TRBJ2-2; the D gene is possibly TRBD2 (5 bases). The ends were cut back, 0 bases at V and 8 bases at J, with 10 bases in the middle. The CDR3 is made up of 14 amino acids. Germline V gene data show CDR1 as MGHRA and CDR2 as YSYEKL. The CDR3 DNA reads as TGCGCCAGCAGCCAAGATCCCGAGGGAGGGGAGCTGTTTTTT. It encodes CASSQDPEGGELFF.

This chain joins TRBV7-8 and TRBJ2-7, with D perhaps TRBD2 (6 bases). The CDR3 runs to 16 residues. Germline V gives CDR1 SGHVS, CDR2 FQNEAQ. V shed 3 bases and J shed 0 bases, with 15 bases lying between them. CDR3 bases: TGTGCCAGCAGCTTCAGGTTAGCGGATAGCTCCTACGAGCAGTACTTC. Residues: CASSFRLADSSYEQYF.

This clone came up a few times. This CDR3 is CASSKTTGTNYDEQFF. In nucleotides, the CDR3 is TGCGCCAGCAGCAAAACGACAGGGACCAATTACGATGAGCAGTTCTTC. This sequence joins TRBV4-3 and TRBJ2-1, with 7 nucleotides matching TRBD1. This CDR3 comprises 16 residues. The J segment lost 8 bases and the V segment lost 5 bases, leaving 15 bases of the junction unmatched. Germline V lookup: CDR1 LGHNA, CDR2 YSLEER.